Here is one TCR beta chain with its context. Per the study methods: By means of reference gene primer amplification, nucleated cell counts were estimated. Method: immunoSEQ multiplex PCR; TCRdb's copy keeps in-frame clones and lacks some. V and J calls and clone size are copied from that table; D and trimming were computed from the DNA. The table has under 250,000 clones, almost 85% seen once. CDR3 length equals 17 residues. J was trimmed by 4 bases and V by 2 bases; bases with no gene match: 7. The germline gives CDR1 SGHDT, CDR2 YYEEEE. The record originates from a study of blood T cell repertoires in COVID-19.

This TCR was recovered from a man aged 50 to 59 with acute or convalescent COVID-19. The chain couples TRBV5-6 to TRBJ2-5; 14 nucleotides line up with TRBD2. The source material was peripheral blood. The DNA for the CDR3 is TGTGCCAGCAGCTTTTGGACTAGCGGGGGGACGGTAGAGACCCAGTACTTC. Amino acid sequence: CASSFWTSGGTVETQYF.